The 7 T cell receptor beta chains presented below share a single source sample, sequenced in a study of T cells after yellow fever vaccination. TCRdb reanalysed the 5' RACE reads using MiXCR and keeps one entry per CDR3 protein. The table records 500,000 to 550,000 distinct CDR3 sequences, around a fifth of them present only once. The input for sequencing was PBMCs, taken roughly 23 days after the first yellow fever vaccination. The receptors originated from a man younger than 30 who received the YFV17D yellow fever vaccine.

The chain has TRBV6-1 and TRBJ2-1, with D possibly TRBD2 on 7 matching bases. From germline, CDR1 is MNHNS and CDR2 SASEGT. The V gene lost 10 bases and the J gene lost 7 bases, with 20 bases spanning the gap. This CDR3 region has 14 residues. CDR3 sequence reads: CATLRRGGGNEQFF. In DNA form, the CDR3 reads TGTGCCACCCTCCGAAGGGGGGGGGGGAATGAGCAGTTCTTC.

This clonotype was recorded a few times. The chain uses TRBV24-1 and TRBJ1-1; perhaps TRBD1 as D (5 bases). The CDR3 is made up of 12 amino acids. Germline assignment: CDR1 KGHDR and CDR2 SFDVKD. The germline V and J ends were trimmed by 1 base and 9 bases, with 8 bases remaining between them. DNA for the CDR3: TGTGCCACCAGTGATTTAGAGGGGCAAGCTTTCTTT. It translates to CATSDLEGQAFF.

CDR3 sequence reads: CASSLERDTGELFF. CDR3 in DNA: TGCGCCAGCAGCTTGGAACGGGACACCGGGGAGCTGTTTTTT. The V gene is TRBV5-1, the J gene TRBJ2-2; D gene uncertain. Trimming pared 0 bases from V and 3 bases from J, leaving 6 bases between. CDR1 and CDR2 (germline): SGHRS, YFSETQ. The CDR3 is 14 amino acids.

This chain joins TRBV7-9 and TRBJ2-1; 7 positions match TRBD1. J gave up 6 bases and V 5 bases, and 7 bases lay outside the gene matches. CDR1 is SEHNR, CDR2 FQNEAQ, per germline (reference sequence). The CDR3 extends over 14 amino acids. Written as DNA, the CDR3 is TGTGCCAGCAGCACCCGACAGGGCGGCAATGAGCAGTTCTTC. Its protein is CASSTRQGGNEQFF.

This clonotype has just a few counts. The chain combines TRBV7-3 with TRBJ2-1; TRBD1 might be the D (5 bases). V dropped 3 bases and J dropped 1 base, with 10 bases sitting between them. CDR3 length: 15 residues. The germline CDR1 and CDR2 sequences are SGHTA and FQGTGA. The CDR3: CASSLTVNSYNEQFF. In DNA, the CDR3 is TGTGCCAGCAGCTTGACAGTGAATTCCTACAATGAGCAGTTCTTC.

This clonotype came up a few times. The chain uses TRBV27 and TRBJ2-3, with unresolved D. Trimming stripped 5 bases from V and 6 bases from J, with 15 bases between. Germline CDR1 is MNHEY and CDR2 is SMNVEV (reference sequence). The length of the CDR3 is 14 residues. The CDR3 region has the DNA TGTGCCAGCAGTCAATCCTCCCTGGCGGATACGCAGTATTTT. It codes for CASSQSSLADTQYF.

There are a few counts of this clonotype. The chain joins TRBV6-5 to TRBJ2-2; D is possibly TRBD1 (6 bases). V was pared by 0 bases and J by 4 bases, with 12 bases between. CDR1 and CDR2 (germline): MNHEY, SVGAGI. The CDR3 consists of 16 residues. The chain's CDR3 is CASSYSRGSGTGELFF. CDR3 nucleotides: TGTGCCAGCAGTTACTCGAGGGGGAGCGGCACCGGGGAGCTGTTTTTT.